This entry concerns a single TCR beta chain. This specimen belongs to a study of T cell repertoires and Cas9 in healthy adults. CDR3 length: 15 amino acids. Germline CDR1 reads ENHRY; CDR2 reads SYGVKD. V gave up 0 bases and J gave up 2 bases, with 8 bases separating them. Generated by immunoSEQ multiplex PCR, the TCRdb table keeps only in-frame clones and is missing some. The table lists tens of thousands of clones, roughly 90% of them singletons. The rearrangement links TRBV10-3 to TRBJ2-4; TRBD1 is a possible D gene (5 bases). The clonotype comes from a human donor in good health. The sequenced material came from CD4+ effector T cells (CD127+, CD25-, CD137-, CD154-) from PBMCs; culture status not recorded. CDR3: CAISESQVSKNIQYF. As DNA, the CDR3 is TGTGCCATCAGTGAGTCACAGGTTTCCAAAAACATTCAGTACTTC.